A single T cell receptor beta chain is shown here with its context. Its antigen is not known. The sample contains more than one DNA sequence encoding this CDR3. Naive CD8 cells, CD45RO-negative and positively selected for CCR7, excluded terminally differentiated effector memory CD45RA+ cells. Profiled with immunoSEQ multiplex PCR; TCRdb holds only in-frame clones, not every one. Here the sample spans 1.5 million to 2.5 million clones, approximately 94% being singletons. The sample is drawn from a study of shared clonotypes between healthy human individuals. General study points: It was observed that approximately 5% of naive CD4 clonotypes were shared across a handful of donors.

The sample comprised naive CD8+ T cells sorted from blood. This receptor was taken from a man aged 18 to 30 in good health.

This CDR3 is CASSIRDGNQPQHF. DNA for the CDR3: TGTGCCAGTAGTATTAGGGACGGAAATCAGCCCCAGCATTTT. The chain couples TRBV19 to TRBJ1-5; tentative D call: TRBD1 (5 bases). Trimming stripped 3 bases from V and 4 bases from J, with 10 bases between. Germline loops: CDR1 LNHDA, CDR2 SQIVND (reference sequence). This CDR3 contains 14 residues.